These 7 T cell receptor beta chains share one sample of origin, sequenced in a study of T cell changes during pregnancy in multiple sclerosis. Clones were sequenced by immunoSEQ multiplex PCR, and TCRdb holds only the in-frame ones, with some missing. The sample has approximately 48,000 clones; under 95% are singletons. Sequenced here: CD4+ T cells from peripheral blood mononuclear cells, sampled in the second trimester of pregnancy. These TCRs come from a female donor with multiple sclerosis, enrolled in a pregnancy study.

This clone was counted a few times. The chain has TRBV7-8 and TRBJ1-5; possibly TRBD1 for D (5 bases). Germline loops: CDR1 SGHVS, CDR2 FQNEAQ. With 1 base removed from V and 7 bases from J, the gap between germline ends came to 20 bases. There are 17 residues in the CDR3. CDR3 amino acids: CASSLDQGLGWSQPQHF. CDR3 nucleotide sequence: TGTGCCAGCAGCTTAGATCAGGGACTAGGCTGGAGCCAGCCCCAGCATTTT.

The V and J genes are TRBV7-3 and TRBJ2-2; 7 bases are a match to TRBD1. The CDR3 spans 14 residues. Germline lookup yields CDR1 SGHTA and CDR2 FQGTGA. Germline trimming cut 8 bases from V and 1 base from J; bases unmatched to any gene: 4. The CDR3 region is CASGRDRNTGELFF. In DNA form, the CDR3 reads TGTGCCAGCGGCCGGGACAGGAACACCGGGGAGCTGTTTTTT. The full variable domain, with the rest looked up from reference TRBV7-3 and TRBJ2-2, is GAGVSQTPSNKVTEKGKYVELRCDPISGHTALYWYRQSLGQGPEFLIYFQGTGAADDSGLPNDRFFAVRPEGSVSTLKIQRTERGDSAVYLCASGRDRNTGELFFGEGSRLTVL.

This clone was detected once. The V gene is TRBV5-4, the J gene TRBJ2-1; D not resolved. The CDR3 loop spans 18 amino acids. Germline V gene data show CDR1 as SGHNT and CDR2 as YYREEE (reference sequence). The V end was cut by 0 bases, the J end by 5 bases, with 21 bases between. CDR3 loop: CASSLDSWSPNSNNEQFF. As DNA, the CDR3 is TGTGCCAGCAGCTTGGATTCTTGGTCACCAAATTCTAACAATGAGCAGTTCTTC.

The CDR3 nucleotides are TGTGCCAGCTCACCCGGGGACTTACATCAGCCCCAGCATTTT. The encoded protein is CASSPGDLHQPQHF. The J gene is TRBJ1-5, the V gene TRBV18; weak D call: TRBD1 (5 bases). This CDR3 contains 14 residues. CDR1 is KGHSH, CDR2 LQKENI, per germline. The V end lost 3 bases, the J end lost 5 bases, and 11 bases lay between the germline ends.

The chain recombines TRBV4-1 with TRBJ2-3, with 10 bases fitting TRBD2. The CDR3 runs to 20 residues. The trim removed 1 base at V and 3 bases at J, leaving 16 bases unmatched. CDR1 and CDR2 (germline): MGHRA, YSYEKL. The CDR3 sequence is CASSQVKVGASGGATDTQYF. CDR3 coding DNA: TGCGCCAGCAGCCAAGTAAAAGTGGGGGCTAGCGGGGGAGCAACAGATACGCAGTATTTT.

CDR3 in amino acids: CASSRVEGDYGYTF. CDR3 coding DNA: TGCGCCAGCAGCCGAGTGGAGGGAGACTATGGCTACACCTTC. The rearrangement uses TRBV4-1 and TRBJ1-2, with unresolved D. The CDR3 loop spans 14 amino acids. V was clipped by 4 bases and J by 3 bases, with 12 bases between them. CDR1 is MGHRA and CDR2 is YSYEKL in the germline V gene.

The chain has TRBV13 and TRBJ2-5; weak D call: TRBD2 (5 bases). There are 15 residues in the CDR3. Germline CDR1 and CDR2: PRHDT and FYEKMQ (reference sequence). Trimming pared 4 bases from V and 2 bases from J, leaving 14 bases between. For the CDR3, the DNA is TGTGCCAGCAGCTCCTTACGGATAGCGCAAGAGACCCAGTACTTC. It codes for CASSSLRIAQETQYF. The full variable domain, in which reference TRBV13 and TRBJ2-5 provide the parts outside the CDR3, is AAGVIQSPRHLIKEKRETATLKCYPIPRHDTVYWYQQGPGQDPQFLISFYEKMQSDKGSIPDRFSAQQFSDYHSELNMSSLELGDSALYFCASSSLRIAQETQYFGPGTRLLVL.